This TCR beta chain was sequenced in a study of blood T cell repertoires in COVID-19. In the study overall: Samples of COVID-19 (acute and convalescent) were obtained from the United States, Italy and Spain. The analysed material was cDNA or gDNA that came from T cells, B-cell-depleted T cells, or PBMCs.

As processed by the authors: Reference gene primer amplification gave estimated nucleated cell counts. The method was immunoSEQ multiplex PCR; TCRdb's version includes in-frame clones alone and lacks a portion of them. V and J calls plus clone size are reproduced from that table; the DNA served to infer D and trimming. The table shows 85,000 to 120,000 clones, with 70% to 80% occurring only once. The CDR3 contains 14 residues. Per germline, CDR1 ENHRY and CDR2 SYGVKD. V was trimmed by 0 bases and J by 0 bases, leaving 5 bases between them. The sequence was collected from a human donor with acute or convalescent COVID-19. The donor label of this sample is uncertain. The chain is built from TRBV10-3 and TRBJ1-2, with D possibly being TRBD1 (5 bases). The sequencing sample was made of peripheral blood. CDR3 bases: TGTGCCATCAGTGAGTCGACAGCTAACTATGGCTACACCTTC. Its translation is CAISESTANYGYTF.